The entry below gives a single T cell receptor beta chain sequence along with its context. The antigen is undetermined. These data come from a study of radiotherapy plus CTLA-4 blockade in lung cancer. Study details: For around 18% of patients, objective responses occurred, and around 34% had disease control.

This table comes from immunoSEQ multiplex PCR, and its TCRdb copy is limited to in-frame clones, with some not included. The sample has about 49,000 clones; roughly 85% are singletons. Study-wide points: Radiotherapy was combined with ipilimumab, and tumor-derived TCR clones then expanded in blood. Increased serum interferon-beta after radiation also reportedly predicted response strongly.

This receptor was taken from a human donor with non-small cell lung cancer whose response to radiotherapy plus ipilimumab could not be evaluated. Source: peripheral blood, taken from a patient treated with radiotherapy plus ipilimumab.

The CDR3 protein is CASSQDRGRETQYF. The CDR3 region has the DNA TGTGCCAGCAGCCAGGACAGGGGGCGAGAGACCCAGTACTTC. V and J are TRBV2 and TRBJ2-5; 11 bases align to TRBD1. This CDR3 has 14 amino acids. V lost 6 bases and J lost 4; bases outside the gene matches: 4. Germline values: CDR1 SNHLY, CDR2 FYNNEI.